This TCR beta chain was identified in a study of beta chain features in type 1 diabetes listed by TCRdb under 2018. Some background on the complete study: Patients and healthy donors did not differ in mean age, gender distribution, total cell number or subset yield. Naive and central memory subsets were obtained from all 28 donors, but regulatory and stem cell-like memory subsets were isolated from only 8 patients and 8 healthy donors. In the study, recently diagnosed type 1 diabetes patients and matched healthy donors were compared on the TCRB repertoires of their sorted circulating CD4+ T cell subsets. A total of 107,917,701 sorted cells were examined across all samples, and RNA yield correlated strongly with the number of cells per subset. The research as a whole found: Because cDNA was sequenced instead of genomic DNA, highly expressing activated cells could be over-represented, though the groups showed no difference in activation or CD3 levels. Shorter templates might be favored by PCR, yet because patient and control samples were amplified and corrected together, any such skew would affect both groups equally. Because small numbers of individuals were included in the HLA sub-analyses, any influence of HLA type on TCRB rearrangement was left unresolved. Naive, central memory and regulatory TCRB repertoires appeared to be more alike among patients than among healthy donors. A moderate but significant shortening of TCRB CDR3 length was observed in type 1 diabetes patients in all four CD4+ subsets. Fewer insertions and more nucleotide deletions at VDJ recombination sites were observed in patients with type 1 diabetes, implying thymic rearrangement abnormalities.

Each donor gave one peripheral blood draw, around 100 mL on average, collected into heparinised tubes. A BD FACSAria II and a panel including CD45RO, CCR7, CD25, CD127, CD95 and CD27 were used to sort naive, central memory, regulatory and stem cell-like memory CD4+ T cells. A purity above 98% was achieved for all sorted populations. Right away, PBMCs were isolated by Lymphoprep density gradient centrifugation and were stained directly, with no culture step. Samples were stained and sorted in pairs, with one healthy donor and one patient per experiment, so that batch effects were minimized. This clone was detected many times. The clone's antigen remains unknown. No much larger clone exists at a distance of one base, and base qualities are not known. Trimming accounts for 10 bases at V and 5 bases at J, while the number of junction bases matched to no gene is 10. CDR1 and CDR2 are drawn from the germline V gene: MDHEN, SYDVKM. From its cysteine to its phenylalanine, the CDR3 spans 13 amino acids. Only the CDR3 part of the read is kept: 39 bases, read in frame from the first base.

The entire isolated RNA was reverse transcribed using the High Capacity cDNA Reverse Transcription Kit, and thus expressed TCRB transcripts were sequenced. Naive, central memory and regulatory T cell samples underwent deep immunoSEQ sequencing, averaging around 3.9 million total reads per sample. Sorted cells were lysed in RLT buffer and RNA was extracted with DNase-treated RNeasy Micro or Mini kits, depending on cell number. To prevent cross-contamination, each cell subset was processed individually, whereas patient and healthy donor samples were processed jointly. TCRB sequences were amplified from cDNA with the immunoSEQ multiplex PCR, producing 87-bp fragments spanning the CDR3 region. Amplicons were sequenced on the Illumina HiSeq platform. The paper's data handling went like this. PCR bias was computationally corrected using synthetic template baselines, reads within Hamming distance 2 were collapsed, and singletons that could not be merged were discarded. Reads were aligned against IMGT so that V, D and J genes, CDR3 length and insertions or deletions at six rearrangement sites could be assigned. Clonotype counts were normalized to sorted cell number within each subset before computing true diversity and Gini coefficients with the tcR R package. The overlap coefficient, calculated on TCRB nucleotide sequences, was used to quantify repertoire sharing. TCRdb retrieved this table from immuneACCESS and kept in-frame rearrangements only. Not all clones are present; in checked studies, unresolved V genes account for under half, and no reason is known for the remainder. V, J and clone size derive from that table, while D and trimming were established from the DNA sequence. This sample lists just under 150,000 clones; roughly an eighth were detected once. The top ten clonotypes cover approximately 1.3% of the sample.

The sequence was collected from a man aged 18 to 30 with type 1 diabetes. The sequence joins TRBV28 to TRBJ1-2; 7 bases in the junction line up with TRBD1. Sequenced material: central memory CD4+ T cells from blood. The CDR3 here reads CATRQGTDYGYTF. The DNA sequence follows: TGTGCCACGCGACAGGGAACGGATTATGGCTACACCTTC.